The 19 T cell receptor beta chains in this list originate from one sample, sequenced in a study of cytomegalovirus exposure and HLA in healthy donors. The study ran its PCR with 60 Vbeta and 13 Jbeta primers. The protocol was immunoSEQ multiplex PCR, while the TCRdb copy is restricted to in-frame clones and leaves out a portion. The data contain 150,000 to 200,000 clones, around 80% of them singletons. The material sequenced was PBMCs. The receptors originated from a woman under 30 in good health and CMV-seronegative.

This clone was seen only a few times. At one end, the junction sequence differs from germline, possibly due to a read error. The chain employs TRBV5-1 and TRBJ2-3; D not resolved. Germline CDR1 is SGHRS and CDR2 is YFSETQ. The CDR3 runs 12 residues. CDR3 residues: CASGLLTDTQYF. CDR3 bases: TGCGCCAGCGGCTTACTCACAGATACGCAGTATTTT. Variable domain in full (rest from reference TRBV5-1 and TRBJ2-3): KAGVTQTPRYLIKTRGQQVTLSCSPISGHRSVSWYQQTPGQGLQFLFEYFSETQRNKGNFPGRFSGRQFSNSRSEMNVSTLELGDSALYLCASGLLTDTQYFGPGTRLTVL.

The V call is TRBV6-4, the J call TRBJ2-7; tentative D call: TRBD1 (5 bases). Germline V gene sequence: CDR1 MRHNA, CDR2 SNTAGT. This CDR3 is built from 14 residues. Trimming shortened V by 5 bases and J by 2 bases, and 13 bases separated the two germline ends. This chain's CDR3 is CASSQVQGPYEQYV. The CDR3 region has the DNA TGTGCCAGCAGTCAAGTGCAGGGTCCCTACGAGCAGTACGTC.

The chain couples TRBV25-1 to TRBJ2-3, with D possibly being TRBD2 (6 bases). This CDR3 is built from 15 residues. Looked up from germline, CDR1 is MGHDK and CDR2 is SYGVNS. Trimming cost V 5 bases and J 1 base, with 13 bases left between them. CDR3 protein: CASSRERVRTDTQYF. In nucleotides, the CDR3 is TGTGCCAGCAGTCGGGAGAGGGTCCGCACAGATACGCAGTATTTT.

The chain couples TRBV5-6 to TRBJ2-7; D might be TRBD1 (5 bases). Trimming removed 0 bases from V and 5 bases from J, with 9 bases in between. CDR1 and CDR2 (germline): SGHDT, YYEEEE. The CDR3 has 13 residues. In DNA, the CDR3 is TGTGCCAGCAGCTTGGATAGGGGTAACGAGCAGTACTTC. Translated, it gives CASSLDRGNEQYF.

The gene calls are TRBV19 and TRBJ1-1; D uncertain. The V gene's germline CDR1 is LNHDA and CDR2 SQIVND (reference sequence). Trimming removed 5 bases from V and 0 bases from J, with 10 bases in between. This CDR3 comprises 14 residues. CDR3 protein: CASSFKVVNTEAFF. The DNA for the CDR3 is TGTGCCAGTAGTTTTAAAGTAGTGAACACTGAAGCTTTCTTT.

This clone was seen once. V gene TRBV2 combines with J gene TRBJ1-3; TRBD1 matches 7 bases. Germline CDR1 is SNHLY and CDR2 is FYNNEI. This CDR3 has 12 amino acids. V lost 6 bases and J lost 9; bases outside the gene matches: 5. This CDR3 reads CASRRQGGTIYF. Here the CDR3 DNA reads TGTGCCAGCAGGAGACAGGGTGGCACCATATATTTT. Supplemented by reference TRBV2 and TRBJ1-3, the full variable domain reads EPEVTQTPSHQVTQMGQEVILRCVPISNHLYFYWYRQILGQKVEFLVSFYNNEISEKSEIFDDQFSVERPDGSNFTLKIRSTKLEDSAMYFCASRRQGGTIYFGEGSWLTVV.

This clone was counted only a few times. The chain carries TRBV6-4 and TRBJ1-6; 11 bases match TRBD1. The V gene end was trimmed by 3 bases and the J gene end by 9 bases; junction bases not matched to a gene: 7. Germline V lookup: CDR1 MRHNA, CDR2 SNTAGT. The CDR3 has 16 residues. CDR3 residues: CASSEEPGQGVSPLHF. In DNA form, the CDR3 reads TGTGCCAGCAGTGAGGAGCCGGGACAGGGGGTTTCACCCCTCCACTTT.

This clone occurred a few times. CDR3 nucleotide sequence: TGTGCCAGCAGTGAAGCGCGGGGGACAAGAAACACCGGGGAGCTGTTTTTT. Its protein product is CASSEARGTRNTGELFF. V is TRBV6-1 and J is TRBJ2-2; possible D gene TRBD2, 7 bases. V lost 0 bases to trimming and J lost 2 bases, with 13 bases between them. The germline gives CDR1 MNHNS, CDR2 SASEGT. The CDR3 loop spans 17 amino acids.

V and J are TRBV28 and TRBJ2-3; 8 positions agree with TRBD2. The CDR3 length is 16 residues. V was pared by 2 bases and J by 2 bases, with 6 bases of the junction left unmatched. Germline-derived CDR1 and CDR2 are MDHEN and SYDVKM. The CDR3 DNA reads as TGTGCCAGCAGTTTAGTCACTAGCGGCTTCACAGATACGCAGTATTTT. Protein sequence: CASSLVTSGFTDTQYF.

The V call is TRBV28, the J call TRBJ2-7, with TRBD2 identical over 9 bases. From germline, CDR1 is MDHEN and CDR2 SYDVKM. The CDR3 runs 16 residues. The junction had 7 bases not matched to a gene; V was cut back by 3 bases and J by 1 base. The CDR3 spells CASSFTLAGLSYEQYF. In DNA, the CDR3 is TGTGCCAGCAGTTTCACCCTAGCGGGATTATCCTACGAGCAGTACTTC.

The chain joins TRBV6-6 to TRBJ2-3; 7 nucleotides line up with TRBD1. The CDR3 consists of 16 residues. Trimming at V came to 6 bases and at J to 0 bases, leaving 9 bases not matched to a gene. Germline V gene data show CDR1 as MNHNY and CDR2 as SVGAGI (reference sequence). Written as DNA, the CDR3 is TGTGCCAGCAGCCACGACAGGGCCTCTAGCACAGATACGCAGTATTTT. Translated: CASSHDRASSTDTQYF.

The chain couples TRBV19 to TRBJ1-5, with a tentative D call TRBD1 (6 bases). CDR1 and CDR2 (germline): LNHDA, SQIVND (reference sequence). The V end lost 3 bases, the J end lost 3 bases, and 15 bases lay between the germline ends. This CDR3 contains 16 residues. The CDR3 reads CASSIIPGVANQPQHF. The CDR3 DNA reads TGTGCCAGTAGTATCATCCCAGGGGTGGCCAATCAGCCCCAGCATTTT.

The CDR3 DNA is TGTGCCAGCAGCGTAATTGGGGCAGCGAACACTGAAGCTTTCTTT. It encodes CASSVIGAANTEAFF. The genes are TRBV9 and TRBJ1-1, with D perhaps TRBD1 (5 bases). The V end lost 1 base, the J end lost 1 base, and 11 bases lay between the germline ends. CDR1 and CDR2 (germline): SGDLS, YYNGEE. This CDR3 comprises 15 residues.

Comments on this clone: Compared with germline, one end of the junction differs, possibly owing to a read error. Other DNA sequences of this sample code for an identical CDR3. The CDR3 coding sequence is TGTGCCAGCTCACCGGGACTACAAGAGACCCAATACTTC. This encodes CASSPGLQETQYF. This chain uses TRBV18 with TRBJ2-5; 7 nucleotides line up with TRBD2. The CDR3 covers 13 residues. Germline V gives CDR1 KGHSH, CDR2 LQKENI.

The rearrangement links TRBV19 to TRBJ2-1; D might be TRBD2 (6 bases). The CDR3 is made up of 15 amino acids. Germline CDR1 and CDR2: LNHDA and SQIVND (reference sequence). V was clipped by 5 bases and J by 10 bases, with 21 bases between them. CDR3 sequence: CASSLGLSARWEQFF. In DNA, the CDR3 is TGTGCCAGTAGTTTGGGACTTTCCGCACGTTGGGAGCAGTTCTTC. Full variable domain (remainder filled in from reference TRBV19 and TRBJ2-1): DGGITQSPKYLFRKEGQNVTLSCEQNLNHDAMYWYRQDPGQGLRLIYYSQIVNDFQKGDIAEGYSVSREKKESFPLTVTSAQKNPTAFYLCASSLGLSARWEQFFGPGTRLTVL.

The chain joins TRBV10-1 to TRBJ2-5, with D possibly being TRBD1 (7 bases). The DNA end lines up better with TRBJ2-7; the J call may be wrong. Germline values: CDR1 WNHNN, CDR2 SYGVQD (reference sequence). CDR3 length: 13 amino acids. CDR3 coding DNA: TGCGCCAGCAGCGGTGGAGGGGGCAGCGAGCAGTACTTC. It specifies CASSGGGGSEQYF.

This clone was observed a handful of times. V gene TRBV14 combines with J gene TRBJ1-1, with a possible D match to TRBD1 (5 bases). V was pared by 0 bases and J by 11 bases, with 16 bases between. CDR3 size: 14 residues. Germline V gene data show CDR1 as SGHDN and CDR2 as FVKESK. DNA of the CDR3: TGTGCCAGCAGCCAAGAGGCCCCGCGACGGGGGGCTTTCTTT. Translation gives CASSQEAPRRGAFF.

The rearrangement links TRBV2 to TRBJ2-3, with D perhaps matching TRBD2 (6 bases). Germline V CDR1 and CDR2: SNHLY, FYNNEI. Trimming shortened V by 2 bases and J by 0 bases, and 15 bases separated the two germline ends. This CDR3 region has 17 residues. CDR3 in DNA: TGTGCCAGCAGTGAACAGGGTAGCGGATTAAGCACAGATACGCAGTATTTT. The encoded protein is CASSEQGSGLSTDTQYF.

The chain has TRBV4-1 and TRBJ2-3, with a possible D match to TRBD2 (6 bases). The CDR3 is made up of 14 amino acids. V was trimmed by 0 bases and J by 9 bases, leaving 13 bases between them. Germline CDR1 is MGHRA and CDR2 is YSYEKL. The CDR3 DNA reads as TGCGCCAGCAGCCAAGATCAATCCCGGGAGACGCAGTATTTT. Encoded protein: CASSQDQSRETQYF.